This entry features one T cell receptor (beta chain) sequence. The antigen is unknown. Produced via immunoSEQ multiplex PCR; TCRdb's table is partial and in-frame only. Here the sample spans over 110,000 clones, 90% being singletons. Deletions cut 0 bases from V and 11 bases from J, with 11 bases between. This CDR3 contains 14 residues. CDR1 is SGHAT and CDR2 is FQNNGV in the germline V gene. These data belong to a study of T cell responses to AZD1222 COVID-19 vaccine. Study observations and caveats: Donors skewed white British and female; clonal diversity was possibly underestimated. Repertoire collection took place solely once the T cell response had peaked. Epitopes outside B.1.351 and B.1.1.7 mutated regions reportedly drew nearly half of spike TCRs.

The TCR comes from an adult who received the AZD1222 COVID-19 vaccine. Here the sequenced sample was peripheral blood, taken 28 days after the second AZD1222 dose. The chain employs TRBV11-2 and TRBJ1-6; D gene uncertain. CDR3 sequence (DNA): TGTGCCAGCAGCTTAGAAATGGGGTCGGCACCCCTCCACTTT. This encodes CASSLEMGSAPLHF.